What follows are 32 T cell receptor beta chains derived from one specimen sequenced in a study of cytomegalovirus exposure and HLA in healthy donors (dated by TCRdb to the late 2010s). Receptor amplification or capture employed the immunoSEQ multiplex PCR assay. For the multiplex PCR, a mixture combining 60 forward primers for TCR Vbeta segments and 13 reverse primers for TCR Jbeta segments was used. This is the immuneACCESS table as TCRdb keeps it, with only in-frame sequences that have V and J called. A part of the clones is gone; compared with another copy, unresolved V genes explain less than half, and the rest is unexplained. This sample has 80,000 to 100,000 clones in its table, and about 81% of those were observed once. The ten most abundant clones make up approximately 5.4% of the sample. The specimen sequenced was PBMCs. The receptors were sampled from a man aged 40-55 years in good health and CMV-seropositive.

The V call is TRBV9, the J call TRBJ1-3; D unresolved. The ends were cut back, 4 bases at V and 2 bases at J, with 13 bases in the middle. Germline loops: CDR1 SGDLS, CDR2 YYNGEE. The CDR3 totals 15 residues. CDR3 sequence reads: CASSPRSSTGNTIYF. In DNA, the CDR3 is TGTGCCAGCAGCCCTCGGTCGAGTACTGGAAACACCATATATTTT.

The CDR3 DNA reads TGTGCCAGCACAATCGTGGAGGGACCGAGAAGGGTCGAGCAGTACTTC. This gives the protein CASTIVEGPRRVEQYF. The chain carries TRBV7-9 and TRBJ2-7; a possible D gene is TRBD2 (6 bases). Trimming removed 7 bases at V and 6 bases at J, with 25 bases between. Germline V gene lookup returns CDR1 SEHNR and CDR2 FQNEAQ (reference sequence). The CDR3 contains 16 residues.

This chain joins TRBV10-1 and TRBJ2-7, with D tentatively TRBD1 (6 bases). The CDR3 length is 15 residues. Germline assignment: CDR1 WNHNN and CDR2 SYGVQD (reference sequence). The ends were cut back, 2 bases at V and 1 base at J, with 12 bases in the middle. The chain's CDR3 is CASSEGTQGSYEQYF. The CDR3 nucleotides read TGCGCCAGCAGTGAGGGGACCCAGGGGTCCTACGAGCAGTACTTC.

This clone was observed a few times. V usage is TRBV7-2 and J usage is TRBJ2-1; no definite D call. V lost 2 bases and J 1 base, leaving 9 bases between the germline ends. From germline, CDR1 is SGHTA and CDR2 FQGNSA. The CDR3 contains 15 residues. DNA of the CDR3: TGTGCCAGCAGCTTACTGTCCGTTTCCTACAATGAGCAGTTCTTC. Translated: CASSLLSVSYNEQFF.

CDR3 DNA: TGTGCCAGCCAACTAGGACCCGGGGCCAACGTCCTGACTTTC. This gives the protein CASQLGPGANVLTF. The genes are TRBV5-4 and TRBJ2-6; D possibly corresponds to TRBD2 (5 bases). The CDR3 is 14 amino acids. V lost 7 bases, J lost 4 bases, and 12 bases lay in between. CDR1 and CDR2 from the germline V gene are SGHNT and YYREEE (reference sequence). Full variable domain (rest looked up from reference TRBV5-4 and TRBJ2-6): ETGVTQSPTHLIKTRGQQVTLRCSSQSGHNTVSWYQQALGQGPQFIFQYYREEENGRGNFPPRFSGLQFPNYSSELNVNALELDDSALYLCASQLGPGANVLTFGAGSRLTVL.

The sample holds one count of this clone. The rearrangement uses TRBV27 and TRBJ2-3; weak D call: TRBD2 (6 bases). V was pared by 7 bases and J by 2 bases, with 16 bases between. Looked up from germline, CDR1 is MNHEY and CDR2 is SMNVEV (reference sequence). The CDR3 extends over 15 amino acids. The CDR3 DNA is TGTGCCAGCACGGCGGGGTATTATCCCACAGATACGCAGTATTTT. This gives the protein CASTAGYYPTDTQYF.

The chain has TRBV6-9 and TRBJ1-5; tentative D call: TRBD1 (6 bases). CDR1 MNHGY and CDR2 SVAAGI come from the germline V gene. This CDR3 has 15 residues. Trimming left V 6 bases short and J 6 bases short, with 18 bases between. The DNA of the CDR3 is TGTGCCAGCAGCCCGAAGGGGGACTATAGTCAGCCCCAGCATTTT. Protein sequence: CASSPKGDYSQPQHF.

The chain recombines TRBV11-2 with TRBJ2-6; D is uncertain. Trimming left V 2 bases short and J 0 bases short, with 5 bases between. The CDR3 extends over 15 amino acids. From germline, CDR1 is SGHAT and CDR2 FQNNGV. This chain's CDR3 is CASSLQVSGANVLTF. In DNA form, the CDR3 reads TGTGCCAGCAGCTTACAGGTCTCTGGGGCCAACGTCCTGACTTTC. The whole variable domain, remainder taken from reference TRBV11-2 and TRBJ2-6, is EAGVAQSPRYKIIEKRQSVAFWCNPISGHATLYWYQQILGQGPKLLIQFQNNGVVDDSQLPKDRFSAERLKGVDSTLKIQPAKLEDSAVYLCASSLQVSGANVLTFGAGSRLTVL.

The rearrangement joins TRBV28 to TRBJ2-1; 7 bases align to TRBD2. V shed 7 bases and J 0 bases; nucleotides not matched to a gene: 6. The CDR3 consists of 15 residues. CDR1 and CDR2 (germline): MDHEN, SYDVKM. CDR3 protein: CASIRGVSSYNEQFF. The CDR3 DNA is TGTGCCAGCATCCGGGGGGTAAGCTCCTACAATGAGCAGTTCTTC.

This chain links TRBV18 with TRBJ1-5, with TRBD1 matching 7 bases. The V segment lost 4 bases and the J segment 4 bases; nucleotides outside the gene matches: 1. The CDR3 is 13 amino acids. In germline, CDR1 is KGHSH, CDR2 LQKENI. CDR3 protein: CASSRQGNQPQHF. CDR3 DNA sequence: TGTGCCAGCTCACGACAGGGAAATCAGCCCCAGCATTTT.

The chain is built from TRBV2 and TRBJ2-7, with 8 bases lining up with TRBD1. The germline CDR1 and CDR2 sequences are SNHLY and FYNNEI. This CDR3 is 15 amino acids long. V was pared by 5 bases and J by 1 base, with 7 bases of the junction left unmatched. CDR3 DNA sequence: TGTGCCAGCAGTCGGACAGGGCAGGAGTCCTACGAGCAGTACTTC. It yields the protein CASSRTGQESYEQYF.

The chain links TRBV30 to TRBJ1-1; 9 positions match TRBD1. CDR1 GTSNPN and CDR2 SVGIG come from the germline V gene (reference sequence). The V segment lost 4 bases and the J segment 6 bases; nucleotides outside the gene matches: 12. The CDR3 consists of 15 residues. The CDR3: CAWTSKTTGGAEAFF. CDR3 coding DNA: TGTGCCTGGACCTCAAAAACGACAGGGGGGGCTGAAGCTTTCTTT.

The CDR3 is CASSSGQGANQPQHF. CDR3 bases: TGTGCCAGTAGTTCAGGACAGGGGGCAAATCAGCCCCAGCATTTT. The J gene is TRBJ1-5, the V gene TRBV19; 11 bases line up with TRBD1. The CDR3 runs 15 residues. V lost 5 bases to trimming and J lost 4 bases; unmatched junction nucleotides: 4. Germline assignment: CDR1 LNHDA and CDR2 SQIVND (reference sequence).

This clone has just a few counts. The chain is built from TRBV4-2 and TRBJ2-3, with D possibly TRBD1 on 6 matching bases. Deletions cut 0 bases from V and 4 bases from J, with 17 bases between. CDR1 is LGHNA, CDR2 YNFKEQ, per germline. The length of the CDR3 is 17 residues. The CDR3 DNA is TGTGCCAGCAGCCAAGAGTATGCATCCCCAGGGGCAGATACGCAGTATTTT. This translates into CASSQEYASPGADTQYF.

The chain carries TRBV28 and TRBJ2-3; tentative D call: TRBD2 (6 bases). The germline V gene encodes CDR1 MDHEN and CDR2 SYDVKM. The CDR3 length is 18 residues. V gave up 2 bases and J gave up 6 bases, with 24 bases separating them. CDR3 DNA: TGTGCCAGCAGTTTAAGGCGCCTACGGGAGAGAATAACGGATACGCAGTATTTT. As protein: CASSLRRLRERITDTQYF.

This chain links TRBV11-2 with TRBJ2-1, with unresolved D. CDR3 size: 12 residues. The V end lost 5 bases, the J end lost 7 bases, and 9 bases lay between the germline ends. In germline, CDR1 is SGHAT, CDR2 FQNNGV. The CDR3 sequence is CASSVLDNEQFF. Written as DNA, the CDR3 is TGTGCCAGCAGCGTTTTAGATAATGAGCAGTTCTTC. The whole variable domain, filled in from reference TRBV11-2 and TRBJ2-1, reads EAGVAQSPRYKIIEKRQSVAFWCNPISGHATLYWYQQILGQGPKLLIQFQNNGVVDDSQLPKDRFSAERLKGVDSTLKIQPAKLEDSAVYLCASSVLDNEQFFGPGTRLTVL.

This sequence joins TRBV6-5 and TRBJ1-1; 12 nucleotides agree with TRBD1. From germline, CDR1 is MNHEY and CDR2 SVGAGI. V dropped 5 bases and J dropped 5; count of bases not matched to a gene: 6. There are 15 residues in the CDR3. The chain's CDR3 is CASSGWDRGQTEAFF. The CDR3 region has the DNA TGTGCCAGCAGTGGATGGGACAGGGGGCAAACTGAAGCTTTCTTT.

This sequence joins TRBV7-6 and TRBJ2-3; D unclear. CDR3 length equals 12 residues. Germline assignment: CDR1 SGHVS and CDR2 FNYEAQ. Trimming left V 1 base short and J 5 bases short, with 4 bases between. The CDR3 DNA follows: TGTGCCAGCAGCTTAGGGCTAGATACGCAGTATTTT. As protein: CASSLGLDTQYF.

This clone was detected only once. The chain combines TRBV28 with TRBJ2-7, with TRBD1 identical over 7 bases. The V gene's germline CDR1 is MDHEN and CDR2 SYDVKM. V was pared by 5 bases and J by 0 bases, with 4 bases of the junction left unmatched. This CDR3 is 14 amino acids long. CDR3 region: CASSRTGGSYEQYF. DNA for the CDR3: TGTGCCAGCAGTCGGACAGGCGGCTCCTACGAGCAGTACTTC. The variable domain in full, with the rest retrieved from reference TRBV28 and TRBJ2-7, is DVKVTQSSRYLVKRTGEKVFLECVQDMDHENMFWYRQDPGLGLRLIYFSYDVKMKEKGDIPEGYSVSREKKERFSLILESASTNQTSMYLCASSRTGGSYEQYFGPGTRLTVT.

The gene calls are TRBV23-1 and TRBJ2-7; tentative D call: TRBD1 (6 bases). TRBV23-1 is marked as an open reading frame, function uncertain. V shed 8 bases and J shed 2 bases, with 13 bases lying between them. The CDR3 has 13 residues. The CDR3 DNA is TGCGCCAGCGTCAGGGGTCCAGCCTACGAGCAGTACTTC. Residues: CASVRGPAYEQYF.

The chain uses TRBV5-1 and TRBJ1-1; no reliable D call. Per germline, CDR1 SGHRS and CDR2 YFSETQ. The CDR3 contains 11 residues. V lost 5 bases, J lost 7 bases, and 9 bases lay in between. This chain's CDR3 is CASSGFGEAFF. CDR3 coding DNA: TGCGCCAGCAGTGGTTTCGGTGAAGCTTTCTTT.

This clone showed up just once. In DNA form, the CDR3 reads TGCGCCAGCAGCTTACATGACAGGGGGCGAACTGAAGCTTTCTTT. Translation: CASSLHDRGRTEAFF. The chain links TRBV5-1 to TRBJ1-1; the match to TRBD1 covers 10 bases. The CDR3 runs 15 residues. The germline V gene has CDR1 SGHRS and CDR2 YFSETQ. Trimming took 2 bases from V and 5 from J; bases not matched to a gene: 6.

This clone has a single count. V gene TRBV28 combines with J gene TRBJ1-5; D call uncertain. V was pared by 10 bases and J by 0 bases, with 10 bases between. The germline V gene has CDR1 MDHEN and CDR2 SYDVKM. The CDR3 length is 13 residues. In DNA form, the CDR3 reads TGTGCCACCCACCCCTATAGCAATCAGCCCCAGCATTTT. This gives the protein CATHPYSNQPQHF.

This chain's CDR3 is CASSWGQGTAERPSSYNEQFF. The CDR3 nucleotides read TGCGCCAGCAGCTGGGGGCAGGGGACCGCAGAACGGCCGAGCTCCTACAATGAGCAGTTCTTC. This chain connects TRBV5-1 to TRBJ2-1, with D perhaps TRBD1 (6 bases). The CDR3 extends over 21 amino acids. V gave up 3 bases and J gave up 0 bases, with 28 bases separating them. Germline V gene data show CDR1 as SGHRS and CDR2 as YFSETQ.

The rearrangement links TRBV6-5 to TRBJ1-2; 7 positions agree with TRBD1. CDR1 is MNHEY, CDR2 SVGAGI, per germline. Trimming took 2 bases from V and 4 from J; bases not matched to a gene: 4. The CDR3 extends over 14 amino acids. The CDR3 DNA reads as TGTGCCAGCAGTTACCTCCGGGACAGCTATGGCTACACCTTC. This codes for CASSYLRDSYGYTF.

V gene TRBV28 combines with J gene TRBJ2-7; 8 bases are a match to TRBD1. The V gene end was trimmed by 5 bases and the J gene end by 4 bases; junction bases not matched to a gene: 10. Germline-derived CDR1 and CDR2 are MDHEN and SYDVKM. There are 15 residues in the CDR3. CDR3 residues: CASSPTGTGRYEQYF. In DNA, the CDR3 is TGTGCCAGCAGTCCCACCGGGACAGGCCGATACGAGCAGTACTTC.

The chain combines TRBV27 with TRBJ2-1; a possible D gene is TRBD2 (5 bases). Trimming removed 5 bases at V and 7 bases at J, with 15 bases between. The CDR3 consists of 14 residues. CDR1 and CDR2 (germline): MNHEY, SMNVEV (reference sequence). Here the CDR3 reads CASSPTRSGNEQFF. The CDR3 DNA sequence: TGTGCCAGCAGTCCCACTAGATCCGGTAATGAGCAGTTCTTC.

As DNA, the CDR3 is TGTGCCAGCAGCCAATCTATGGGAGGGAACTATGGCTACACCTTC. It yields the protein CASSQSMGGNYGYTF. The chain recombines TRBV7-8 with TRBJ1-2; D not resolved. CDR3 size: 15 residues. Trimming left V 5 bases short and J 2 bases short, with 15 bases between. Germline assignment: CDR1 SGHVS and CDR2 FQNEAQ.

The chain links TRBV30 to TRBJ1-4, with D uncertain. The germline gives CDR1 GTSNPN, CDR2 SVGIG (reference sequence). V was trimmed by 3 bases and J by 4 bases, leaving 3 bases between them. The CDR3 totals 11 residues. CDR3: CAWSFNEKLFF. CDR3 DNA: TGTGCCTGGAGCTTTAATGAAAAACTGTTTTTT. Supplemented by reference TRBV30 and TRBJ1-4, the full variable domain reads SQTIHQWPATLVQPVGSPLSLECTVEGTSNPNLYWYRQAAGRGLQLLFYSVGIGQISSEVPQNLSASRPQDRQFILSSKKLLLSDSGFYLCAWSFNEKLFFGSGTQLSVL.

Only a few counts were recorded for this clone. The J gene is TRBJ2-3, the V gene TRBV28; D possibly corresponds to TRBD2 (6 bases). Between the trimmed V and J ends, which lost 6 bases and 1 base, there was a span of 23 bases. The CDR3 is 18 residues long. The V gene's germline CDR1 is MDHEN and CDR2 SYDVKM. The CDR3 nucleotides are TGTGCCAGCAGACTAGCTGTAGGCCTCCGGGGACGCACAGATACGCAGTATTTT. It specifies CASRLAVGLRGRTDTQYF.

This chain joins TRBV7-2 and TRBJ2-5; D perhaps matches TRBD1 (6 bases). Between the trimmed V and J ends, which lost 5 bases and 0 bases, there was a span of 13 bases. Germline V gives CDR1 SGHTA, CDR2 FQGNSA. The CDR3 consists of 15 residues. CDR3: CASSRIWTDQETQYF. In nucleotides, the CDR3 is TGTGCCAGCAGCCGTATCTGGACAGACCAAGAGACCCAGTACTTC.

The CDR3 region is CASSLGGDGAFF. The CDR3 nucleotides are TGCGCCAGCAGCTTGGGCGGGGATGGAGCTTTCTTT. The V and J genes are TRBV5-1 and TRBJ1-1; D is ambiguous. The CDR3 totals 12 residues. Germline values: CDR1 SGHRS, CDR2 YFSETQ. V gave up 0 bases and J gave up 10 bases, with 10 bases separating them.